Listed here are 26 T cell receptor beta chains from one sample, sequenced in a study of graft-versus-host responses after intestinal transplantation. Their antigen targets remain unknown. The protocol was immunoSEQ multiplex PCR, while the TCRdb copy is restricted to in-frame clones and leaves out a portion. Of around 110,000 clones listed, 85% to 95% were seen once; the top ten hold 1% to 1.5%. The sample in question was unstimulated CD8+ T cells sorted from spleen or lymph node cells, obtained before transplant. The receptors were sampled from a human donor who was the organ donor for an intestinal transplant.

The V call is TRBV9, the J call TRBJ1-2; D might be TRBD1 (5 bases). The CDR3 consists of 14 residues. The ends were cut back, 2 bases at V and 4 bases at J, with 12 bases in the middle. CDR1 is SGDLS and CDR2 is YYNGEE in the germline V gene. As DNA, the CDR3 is TGTGCCAGCAGCGTCAGTGGGGGTACCTATGGCTACACCTTC. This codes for CASSVSGGTYGYTF.

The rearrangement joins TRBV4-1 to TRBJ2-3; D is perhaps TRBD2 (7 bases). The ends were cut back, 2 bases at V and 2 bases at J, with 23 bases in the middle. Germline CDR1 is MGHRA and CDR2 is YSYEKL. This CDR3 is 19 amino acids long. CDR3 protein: CASSQRPGGGDTDTDTQYF. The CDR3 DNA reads TGCGCCAGCAGCCAAAGGCCCGGAGGGGGGGACACAGACACAGATACGCAGTATTTT.

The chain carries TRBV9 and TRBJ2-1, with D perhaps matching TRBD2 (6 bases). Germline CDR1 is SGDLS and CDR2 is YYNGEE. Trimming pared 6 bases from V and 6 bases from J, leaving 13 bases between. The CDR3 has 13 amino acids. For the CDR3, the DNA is TGTGCCAGCAACGTCTCCGGGAGCAATGAGCAGTTCTTC. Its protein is CASNVSGSNEQFF.

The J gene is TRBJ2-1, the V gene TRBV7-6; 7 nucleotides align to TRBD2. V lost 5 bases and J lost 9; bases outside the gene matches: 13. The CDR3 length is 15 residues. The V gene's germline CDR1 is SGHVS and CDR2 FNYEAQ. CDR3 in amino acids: CASSQGLTRRAEQFF. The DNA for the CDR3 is TGTGCCAGCAGCCAGGGACTAACGAGACGGGCTGAGCAGTTCTTC.

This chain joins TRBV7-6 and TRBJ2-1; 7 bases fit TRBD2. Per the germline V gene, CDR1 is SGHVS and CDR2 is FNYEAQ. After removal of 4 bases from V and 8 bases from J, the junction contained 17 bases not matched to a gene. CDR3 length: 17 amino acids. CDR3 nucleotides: TGTGCCAGCAGCTCAGATCTATCTAGCGGCCCCGAGGATGAGCAGTTCTTC. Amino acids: CASSSDLSSGPEDEQFF.

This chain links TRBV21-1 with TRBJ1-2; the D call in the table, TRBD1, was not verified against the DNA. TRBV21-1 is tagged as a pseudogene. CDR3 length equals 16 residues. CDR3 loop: CASSIRHSPRGYGYTF. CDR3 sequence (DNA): TGTGCCAGCAGCATCCGACATTCTCCAAGGGGCTATGGCTACACCTTC.

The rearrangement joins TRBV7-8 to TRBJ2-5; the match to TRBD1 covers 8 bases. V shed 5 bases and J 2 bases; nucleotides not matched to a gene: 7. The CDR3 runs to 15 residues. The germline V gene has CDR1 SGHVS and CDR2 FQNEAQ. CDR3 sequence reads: CASSLRTGRQETQYF. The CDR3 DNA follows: TGTGCCAGCAGCCTACGGACAGGGCGGCAAGAGACCCAGTACTTC.

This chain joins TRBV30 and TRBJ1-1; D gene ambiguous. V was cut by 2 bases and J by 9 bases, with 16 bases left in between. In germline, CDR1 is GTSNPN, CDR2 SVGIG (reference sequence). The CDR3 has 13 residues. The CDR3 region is CAWSMTDGEQAFF. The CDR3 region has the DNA TGTGCCTGGAGTATGACGGACGGGGAACAAGCTTTCTTT. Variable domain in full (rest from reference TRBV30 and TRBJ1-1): SQTIHQWPATLVQPVGSPLSLECTVEGTSNPNLYWYRQAAGRGLQLLFYSVGIGQISSEVPQNLSASRPQDRQFILSSKKLLLSDSGFYLCAWSMTDGEQAFFGQGTRLTVV.

The CDR3 sequence: CASSGGQGNGYTF. For the CDR3, the DNA is TGTGCCAGCAGCGGGGGACAGGGCAACGGCTACACCTTC. The rearrangement links TRBV9 to TRBJ1-2; 9 bases line up with TRBD1. Germline CDR1 and CDR2: SGDLS and YYNGEE. Trimming took 3 bases from V and 8 from J; bases not matched to a gene: 5. This CDR3 spans 13 amino acids.

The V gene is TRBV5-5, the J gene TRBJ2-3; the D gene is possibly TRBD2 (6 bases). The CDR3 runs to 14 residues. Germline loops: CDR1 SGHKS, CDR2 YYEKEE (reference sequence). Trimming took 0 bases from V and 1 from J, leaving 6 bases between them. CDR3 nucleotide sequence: TGTGCCAGCAGCTTGGCTAGCGGCACAGATACGCAGTATTTT. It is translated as CASSLASGTDTQYF.

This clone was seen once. The CDR3 nucleotides read TGCAGCGTGTACCTGACAGGGAGTGGCTATGGCTACACCTTC. This codes for CSVYLTGSGYGYTF. The chain carries TRBV29-1 and TRBJ1-2, with 7 bases aligning to TRBD1. V lost 6 bases to trimming and J lost 4 bases; unmatched junction nucleotides: 11. The CDR3 is 14 residues long. CDR1 and CDR2 (germline): SQVTM, ANQGSEA.

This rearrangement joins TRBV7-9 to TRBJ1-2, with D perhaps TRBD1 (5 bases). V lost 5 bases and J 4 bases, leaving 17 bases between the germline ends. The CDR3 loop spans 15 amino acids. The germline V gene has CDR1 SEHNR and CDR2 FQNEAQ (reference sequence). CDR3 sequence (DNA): TGTGCCAGCAGCGATCGATGGGACCGCTCCTATGGCTACACCTTC. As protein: CASSDRWDRSYGYTF.

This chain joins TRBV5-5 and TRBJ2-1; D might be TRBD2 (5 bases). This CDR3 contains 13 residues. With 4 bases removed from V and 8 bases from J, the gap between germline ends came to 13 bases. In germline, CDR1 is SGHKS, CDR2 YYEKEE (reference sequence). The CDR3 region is CASSPDWRHEQFF. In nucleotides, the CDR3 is TGTGCCAGCAGCCCTGACTGGAGGCATGAGCAGTTCTTC.

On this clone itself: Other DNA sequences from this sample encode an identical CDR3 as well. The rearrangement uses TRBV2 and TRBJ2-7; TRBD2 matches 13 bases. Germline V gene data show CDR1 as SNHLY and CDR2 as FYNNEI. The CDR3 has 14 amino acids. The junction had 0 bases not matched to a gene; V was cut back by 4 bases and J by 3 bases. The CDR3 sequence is CASSGTSGSYEQYF. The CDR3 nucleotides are TGTGCCAGCAGTGGGACTAGCGGGAGCTACGAGCAGTACTTC. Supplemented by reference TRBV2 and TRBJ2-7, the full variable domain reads EPEVTQTPSHQVTQMGQEVILRCVPISNHLYFYWYRQILGQKVEFLVSFYNNEISEKSEIFDDQFSVERPDGSNFTLKIRSTKLEDSAMYFCASSGTSGSYEQYFGPGTRLTVT.

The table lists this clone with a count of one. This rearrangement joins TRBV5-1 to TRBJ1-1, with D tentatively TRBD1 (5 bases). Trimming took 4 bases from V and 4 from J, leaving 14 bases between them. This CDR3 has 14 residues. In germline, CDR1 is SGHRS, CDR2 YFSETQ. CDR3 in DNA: TGCGCCAGCAGCCCCCGGGGAGGGGTCACTGAAGCTTTCTTT. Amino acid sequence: CASSPRGGVTEAFF.

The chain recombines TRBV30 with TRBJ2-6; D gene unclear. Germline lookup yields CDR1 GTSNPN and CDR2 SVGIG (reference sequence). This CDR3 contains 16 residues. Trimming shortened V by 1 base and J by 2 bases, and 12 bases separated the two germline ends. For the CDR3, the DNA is TGTGCCTGGAGTGACCGGTTGGGAACTGGGGCCAACGTCCTGACTTTC. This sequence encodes CAWSDRLGTGANVLTF.

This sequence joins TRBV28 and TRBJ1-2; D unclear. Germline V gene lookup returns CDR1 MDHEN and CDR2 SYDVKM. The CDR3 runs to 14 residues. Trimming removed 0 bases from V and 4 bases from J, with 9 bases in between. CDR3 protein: CASSLWATSYGYTF. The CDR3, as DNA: TGTGCCAGCAGTTTATGGGCCACCAGCTATGGCTACACCTTC.

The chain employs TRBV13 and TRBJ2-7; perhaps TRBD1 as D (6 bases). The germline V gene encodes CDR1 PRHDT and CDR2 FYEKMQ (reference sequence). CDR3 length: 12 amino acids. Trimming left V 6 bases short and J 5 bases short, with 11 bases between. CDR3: CASSPTGDEQYF. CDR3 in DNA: TGTGCCAGCAGTCCGACAGGAGACGAGCAGTACTTC.

CDR3 nucleotides: TGTGCCAGCTCACCACCTGAGGCAGAGACCCAGTACTTC. It is translated as CASSPPEAETQYF. The chain links TRBV18 to TRBJ2-5, with D hard to call. Trimming shortened V by 0 bases and J by 4 bases, and 6 bases separated the two germline ends. Germline V CDR1 and CDR2: KGHSH, LQKENI. The CDR3 contains 13 residues.

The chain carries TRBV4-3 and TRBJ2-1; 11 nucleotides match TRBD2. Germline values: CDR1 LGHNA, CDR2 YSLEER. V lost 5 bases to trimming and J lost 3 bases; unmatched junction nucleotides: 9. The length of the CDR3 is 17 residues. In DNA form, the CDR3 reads TGCGCCAGCAGCGAAAAGGGGACTAGCGGACACTACAATGAGCAGTTCTTC. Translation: CASSEKGTSGHYNEQFF.

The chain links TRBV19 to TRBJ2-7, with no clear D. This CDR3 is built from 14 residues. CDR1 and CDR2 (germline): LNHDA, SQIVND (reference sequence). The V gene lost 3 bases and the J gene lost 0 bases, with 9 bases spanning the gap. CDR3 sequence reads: CASSIGRSSYEQYF. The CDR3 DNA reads TGTGCCAGTAGTATTGGGCGGAGCTCCTACGAGCAGTACTTC. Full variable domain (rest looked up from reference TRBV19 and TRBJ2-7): DGGITQSPKYLFRKEGQNVTLSCEQNLNHDAMYWYRQDPGQGLRLIYYSQIVNDFQKGDIAEGYSVSREKKESFPLTVTSAQKNPTAFYLCASSIGRSSYEQYFGPGTRLTVT.

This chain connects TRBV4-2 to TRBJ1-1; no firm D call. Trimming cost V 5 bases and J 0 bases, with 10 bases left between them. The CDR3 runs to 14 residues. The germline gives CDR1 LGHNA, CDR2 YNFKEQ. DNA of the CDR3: TGTGCCAGCAGCACCCAGCACATGAACACTGAAGCTTTCTTT. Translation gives CASSTQHMNTEAFF.

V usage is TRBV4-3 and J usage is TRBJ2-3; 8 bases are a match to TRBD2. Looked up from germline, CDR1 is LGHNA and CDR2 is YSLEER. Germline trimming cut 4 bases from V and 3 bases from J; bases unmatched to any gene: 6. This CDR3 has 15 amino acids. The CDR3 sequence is CASSPHGGGTDTQYF. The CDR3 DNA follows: TGCGCCAGCAGCCCCCACGGGGGGGGGACAGATACGCAGTATTTT.

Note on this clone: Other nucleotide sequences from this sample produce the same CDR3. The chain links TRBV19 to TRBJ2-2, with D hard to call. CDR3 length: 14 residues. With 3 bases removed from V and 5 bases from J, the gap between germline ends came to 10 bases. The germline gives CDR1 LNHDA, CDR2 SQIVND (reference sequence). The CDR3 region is CASSIWGGTGELFF. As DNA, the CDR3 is TGTGCCAGTAGTATTTGGGGTGGGACCGGGGAGCTGTTTTTT.

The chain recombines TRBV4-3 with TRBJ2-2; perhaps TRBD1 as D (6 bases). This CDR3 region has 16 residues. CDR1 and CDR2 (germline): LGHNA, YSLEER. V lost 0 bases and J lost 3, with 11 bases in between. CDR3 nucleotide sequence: TGCGCCAGCAGCCAAGACCAGGGGTATGACACCGGGGAGCTGTTTTTT. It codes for CASSQDQGYDTGELFF.

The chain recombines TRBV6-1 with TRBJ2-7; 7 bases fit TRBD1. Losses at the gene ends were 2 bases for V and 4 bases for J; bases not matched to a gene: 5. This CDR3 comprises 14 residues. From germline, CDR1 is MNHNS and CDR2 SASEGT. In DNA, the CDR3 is TGTGCCAGCAGTGAACGAGAGGGGGCGTACGAGCAGTACTTC. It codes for CASSEREGAYEQYF.